The 9 T cell receptor beta chains listed next were all sequenced from one sample in a study of blood T cell repertoires in COVID-19. Only in-frame clones appear in the TCRdb table, and some are missing; sequencing was by immunoSEQ multiplex PCR. Found here are fewer than 250,000 clones, roughly four fifths of them singletons; the top ten hold 2% to 3%. The source material was peripheral blood. These TCRs come from a woman aged 40 to 49 with active or convalescent COVID-19.

The CDR3 sequence is CASSRLGGDYGYTF. CDR3 nucleotide sequence: TGCGCCAGCAGCCGCTTGGGGGGAGACTATGGCTACACCTTC. The chain recombines TRBV5-1 with TRBJ1-2; possibly TRBD1 for D (5 bases). This CDR3 is built from 14 residues. Trimming left V 4 bases short and J 3 bases short, with 13 bases between. In germline, CDR1 is SGHRS, CDR2 YFSETQ.

The chain joins TRBV6-5 to TRBJ1-2; the D gene is possibly TRBD1 (6 bases). Per the germline V gene, CDR1 is MNHEY and CDR2 is SVGAGI. The germline V and J ends were trimmed by 7 bases and 6 bases, with 18 bases remaining between them. CDR3 size: 14 residues. Written as DNA, the CDR3 is TGTGCCAGCACCATAATAGGACAGATAAATGGCTACACCTTC. This codes for CASTIIGQINGYTF.

The CDR3 DNA is TGTGCCAGCAGGTTCGGGGGGCTAACAGGAGCTTTCTTT. Protein: CASRFGGLTGAFF. This rearrangement joins TRBV11-3 to TRBJ1-1; the D gene is possibly TRBD1 (6 bases). This CDR3 region has 13 residues. Trimming removed 6 bases at V and 10 bases at J, with 18 bases between. Per germline, CDR1 SGHNT and CDR2 YENEEA. Full variable domain (outside the CDR3, taken from reference TRBV11-3 and TRBJ1-1): EAGVVQSPRYKIIEKKQPVAFWCNPISGHNTLYWYLQNLGQGPELLIRYENEEAVDDSQLPKDRFSAERLKGVDSTLKIQPAELGDSAVYLCASRFGGLTGAFFGQGTRLTVV.

The chain employs TRBV28 and TRBJ1-1; D is ambiguous. Deletions cut 5 bases from V and 0 bases from J, with 13 bases between. CDR1 and CDR2 (germline): MDHEN, SYDVKM. The CDR3 contains 15 residues. The CDR3 sequence: CASSITGRLNTEAFF. In DNA form, the CDR3 reads TGTGCCAGCAGTATAACGGGGAGGCTGAACACTGAAGCTTTCTTT.

The chain couples TRBV12-5 to TRBJ1-6; 7 bases match TRBD1. J lost 7 bases, V lost 6 bases, and 6 bases had no gene match. Germline CDR1 is LGHNT and CDR2 is FRNRAP. The CDR3 covers 14 residues. As DNA, the CDR3 is TGTGCTAGTGGCATGACAGGGAGAAATTCACCCCTCCACTTT. Amino acids: CASGMTGRNSPLHF. The variable domain in full, with the rest retrieved from reference TRBV12-5 and TRBJ1-6, is DARVTQTPRHKVTEMGQEVTMRCQPILGHNTVFWYRQTMMQGLELLAYFRNRAPLDDSGMPKDRFSAEMPDATLATLKIQPSEPRDSAVYFCASGMTGRNSPLHFGNGTRLTVT.

J is TRBJ2-1 and V is TRBV30, with D unclear. The CDR3 loop spans 13 amino acids. Germline assignment: CDR1 GTSNPN and CDR2 SVGIG (reference sequence). V lost 2 bases, J lost 4 bases, and 9 bases lay in between. The CDR3 nucleotides read TGTGCCTGGAGTTTTGACGGGTACAATGAGCAGTTCTTC. It encodes CAWSFDGYNEQFF.

The J gene is TRBJ2-2, the V gene TRBV4-3; tentatively, D is TRBD1 (5 bases). Germline lookup yields CDR1 LGHNA and CDR2 YSLEER. The CDR3 spans 17 residues. The germline V and J ends were trimmed by 1 base and 3 bases, with 15 bases remaining between them. The CDR3 region is CASSQAGRVAYTGELFF. The CDR3 bases are TGCGCCAGCAGCCAAGCGGGCAGGGTGGCCTACACCGGGGAGCTGTTTTTT.

The J gene is TRBJ1-6, the V gene TRBV9, with D possibly matching TRBD1 (6 bases). Germline assignment: CDR1 SGDLS and CDR2 YYNGEE. CDR3 size: 16 residues. V was shortened by 4 bases and J by 10 bases, with 21 bases between the two germline ends. In DNA, the CDR3 is TGTGCCAGCAGCTCTACATCGACAGGTAGAGGATCACCCCTCCACTTT. Its protein product is CASSSTSTGRGSPLHF.

This rearrangement joins TRBV6-5 to TRBJ1-2; D is unclear. The CDR3 contains 14 residues. Looked up from germline, CDR1 is MNHEY and CDR2 is SVGAGI. With 0 bases removed from V and 2 bases from J, the gap between germline ends came to 7 bases. In nucleotides, the CDR3 is TGTGCCAGCAGTTACTCACCGGTGAACTATGGCTACACCTTC. Amino acid sequence: CASSYSPVNYGYTF.